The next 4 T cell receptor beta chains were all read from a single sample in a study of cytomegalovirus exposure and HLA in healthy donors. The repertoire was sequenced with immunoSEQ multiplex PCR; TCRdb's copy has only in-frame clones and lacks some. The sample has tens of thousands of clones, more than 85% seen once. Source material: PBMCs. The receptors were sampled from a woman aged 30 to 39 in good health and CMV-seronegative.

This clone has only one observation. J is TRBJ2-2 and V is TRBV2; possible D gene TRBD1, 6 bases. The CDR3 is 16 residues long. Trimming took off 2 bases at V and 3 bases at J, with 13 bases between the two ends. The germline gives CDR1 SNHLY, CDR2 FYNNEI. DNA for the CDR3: TGTGCCAGCAGTGAAACTGGGGGCCGGTACACCGGGGAGCTGTTTTTT. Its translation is CASSETGGRYTGELFF.

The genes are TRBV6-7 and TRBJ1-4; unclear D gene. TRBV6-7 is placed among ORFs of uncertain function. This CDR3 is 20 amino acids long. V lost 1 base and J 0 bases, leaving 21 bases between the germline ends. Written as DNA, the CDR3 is TGTGCCAGCAGTTACTGCCCTGGGTCCCTCCTAGTTACAACTAATGAAAAACTGTTTTTT. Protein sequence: CASSYCPGSLLVTTNEKLFF.

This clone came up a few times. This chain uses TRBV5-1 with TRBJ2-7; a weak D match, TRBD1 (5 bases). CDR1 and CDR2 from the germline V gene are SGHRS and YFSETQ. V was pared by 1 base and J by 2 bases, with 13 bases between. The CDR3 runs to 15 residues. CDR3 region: CASSLTTGRTYEQYF. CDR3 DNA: TGCGCCAGCAGCTTGACCACAGGCCGTACCTACGAGCAGTACTTC.

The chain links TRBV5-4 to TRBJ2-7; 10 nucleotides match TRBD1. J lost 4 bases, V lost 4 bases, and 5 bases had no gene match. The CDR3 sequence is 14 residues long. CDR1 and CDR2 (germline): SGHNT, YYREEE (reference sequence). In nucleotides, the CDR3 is TGTGCCAGCAGCCTAGACAGGGGGCAGTACGAGCAGTACTTC. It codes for CASSLDRGQYEQYF. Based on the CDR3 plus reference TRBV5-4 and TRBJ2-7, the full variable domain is ETGVTQSPTHLIKTRGQQVTLRCSSQSGHNTVSWYQQALGQGPQFIFQYYREEENGRGNFPPRFSGLQFPNYSSELNVNALELDDSALYLCASSLDRGQYEQYFGPGTRLTVT.